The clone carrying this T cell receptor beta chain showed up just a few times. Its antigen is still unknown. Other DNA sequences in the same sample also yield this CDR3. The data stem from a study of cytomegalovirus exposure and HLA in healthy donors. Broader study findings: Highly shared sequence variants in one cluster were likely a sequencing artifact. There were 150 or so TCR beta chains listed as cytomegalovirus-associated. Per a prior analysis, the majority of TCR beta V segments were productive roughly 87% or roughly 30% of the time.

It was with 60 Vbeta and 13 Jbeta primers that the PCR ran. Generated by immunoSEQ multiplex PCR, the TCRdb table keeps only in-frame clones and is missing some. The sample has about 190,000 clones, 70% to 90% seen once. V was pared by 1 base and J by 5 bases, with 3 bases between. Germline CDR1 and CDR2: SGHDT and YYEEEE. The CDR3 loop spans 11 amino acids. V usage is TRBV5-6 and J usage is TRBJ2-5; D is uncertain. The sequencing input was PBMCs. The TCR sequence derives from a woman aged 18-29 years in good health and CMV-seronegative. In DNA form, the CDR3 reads TGTGCCAGCAGCTTGCGGGAGACCCAGTACTTC. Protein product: CASSLRETQYF.